What follows are 25 T cell receptor beta chains derived from one specimen sequenced in a study of cytomegalovirus exposure and HLA in healthy donors. Vbeta (60) and Jbeta (13) primers were used in the PCR. Produced via immunoSEQ multiplex PCR; TCRdb's table is partial and in-frame only. The sample includes around 170,000 clones, around 80% of them seen just once. Sequencing was done on a sample of PBMCs. These receptors were collected from a woman aged 40 to 50 in good health and CMV-seropositive.

This chain connects TRBV10-3 to TRBJ2-7; possibly TRBD1 for D (6 bases). CDR1 is ENHRY and CDR2 is SYGVKD in the germline V gene. The CDR3 has 13 residues. The V and J ends lost 6 bases and 7 bases respectively, with 16 bases between them. The DNA for the CDR3 is TGTGCCATCAGGGGGGCTCTAGCTCGAGAGCAGTACTTC. It yields the protein CAIRGALAREQYF.

J is TRBJ1-4 and V is TRBV5-1, with D possibly TRBD1 on 5 matching bases. This CDR3 has 14 amino acids. CDR1 is SGHRS, CDR2 YFSETQ, per germline. Trimming stripped 1 base from V and 10 bases from J, with 14 bases between. Written as DNA, the CDR3 is TGCGCCAGCAGCTTGATACAGGCGAAGGGAAAACTGTTTTTT. Its translation is CASSLIQAKGKLFF.

The rearrangement joins TRBV6-1 to TRBJ1-2, with D possibly being TRBD1 (5 bases). The V gene's germline CDR1 is MNHNS and CDR2 SASEGT. The CDR3 runs to 13 residues. With 2 bases removed from V and 8 bases from J, the gap between germline ends came to 12 bases. As DNA, the CDR3 is TGTGCCAGCAGTGAATGGGGGGGAAGGGGCTACACCTTC. Encoded protein: CASSEWGGRGYTF.

This clone appeared a few times. The chain couples TRBV7-2 to TRBJ1-3, with 7 positions matching TRBD1. There are 13 residues in the CDR3. V shed 6 bases and J 5 bases; nucleotides not matched to a gene: 4. CDR1 and CDR2 from the germline V gene are SGHTA and FQGNSA. The CDR3 is CASSRGQRNTIYF. The CDR3 DNA follows: TGTGCCAGCAGTAGGGGGCAACGAAACACCATATATTTT.

The V gene is TRBV18, the J gene TRBJ2-2, with D perhaps TRBD2 (5 bases). The CDR3 has 13 amino acids. Germline V gene lookup returns CDR1 KGHSH and CDR2 LQKENI. Trimming took off 3 bases at V and 6 bases at J, with 8 bases between the two ends. CDR3 sequence reads: CASSPWESGELFF. The CDR3 DNA follows: TGTGCCAGCTCACCTTGGGAGTCCGGGGAGCTGTTTTTT.

V usage is TRBV11-2 and J usage is TRBJ2-3; D perhaps matches TRBD2 (7 bases). The germline V and J ends were trimmed by 2 bases and 1 base, with 13 bases remaining between them. Germline V gene data show CDR1 as SGHAT and CDR2 as FQNNGV. The CDR3 is 16 residues long. CDR3 loop: CASSLFPGGGTDTQYF. CDR3 nucleotides: TGTGCCAGCAGCTTATTTCCGGGGGGCGGCACAGATACGCAGTATTTT.

This rearrangement joins TRBV19 to TRBJ2-1; 14 bases agree with TRBD2. Germline trimming cut 4 bases from V and 8 bases from J; bases unmatched to any gene: 7. Germline CDR1 LNHDA, CDR2 SQIVND (reference sequence). The CDR3 covers 16 residues. CDR3 DNA: TGTGCCAGTAGTAGAAAAACGGGACTAGCGGGGGATGAGCAGTTCTTC. It is translated as CASSRKTGLAGDEQFF. The whole variable domain, remainder taken from reference TRBV19 and TRBJ2-1, is DGGITQSPKYLFRKEGQNVTLSCEQNLNHDAMYWYRQDPGQGLRLIYYSQIVNDFQKGDIAEGYSVSREKKESFPLTVTSAQKNPTAFYLCASSRKTGLAGDEQFFGPGTRLTVL.

V is TRBV19 and J is TRBJ1-5; D is unclear. V dropped 7 bases and J dropped 1 base, with 14 bases sitting between them. CDR1 and CDR2 from the germline V gene are LNHDA and SQIVND (reference sequence). The CDR3 runs to 15 residues. Here the CDR3 reads CASKLMGGSNQPQHF. The CDR3 DNA reads TGTGCCAGTAAATTGATGGGAGGGAGCAATCAGCCCCAGCATTTT.

This chain connects TRBV19 to TRBJ1-1; D call uncertain. Germline V gene data show CDR1 as LNHDA and CDR2 as SQIVND (reference sequence). The CDR3 contains 14 residues. Trimming removed 5 bases at V and 3 bases at J, with 13 bases between. CDR3 protein: CASSPTPGYTEAFF. In DNA form, the CDR3 reads TGTGCCAGTAGTCCGACCCCCGGGTACACTGAAGCTTTCTTT.

The chain joins TRBV19 to TRBJ2-3; D may be TRBD1 (6 bases). Germline values: CDR1 LNHDA, CDR2 SQIVND (reference sequence). This CDR3 is built from 14 residues. Trimming took 4 bases from V and 1 from J, leaving 9 bases between them. In DNA form, the CDR3 reads TGTGCCAGTAGTAGATCAGGGGGCACAGATACGCAGTATTTT. Protein: CASSRSGGTDTQYF.

This clone was picked up one time. J is TRBJ2-7 and V is TRBV5-1; D might be TRBD1 (7 bases). The CDR3 spans 14 residues. V lost 6 bases and J lost 6, with 19 bases in between. Germline CDR1 reads SGHRS; CDR2 reads YFSETQ. The CDR3 DNA follows: TGCGCCAGCACGCTCCTCGACAGGGACTCCGAGCAGTACTTC. Protein: CASTLLDRDSEQYF.

This clone was seen only once. The genes are TRBV5-1 and TRBJ1-1; the match to TRBD1 covers 7 bases. Per the germline V gene, CDR1 is SGHRS and CDR2 is YFSETQ. Unmatched junction bases numbered 11, after V lost 2 bases and J lost 7 bases. CDR3 size: 15 residues. DNA for the CDR3: TGCGCCAGCAGCTTTATCGCAGGGGGAGATGGTGAAGCTTTCTTT. It codes for CASSFIAGGDGEAFF.

The V gene is TRBV27, the J gene TRBJ1-6; D call uncertain. From germline, CDR1 is MNHEY and CDR2 SMNVEV (reference sequence). The CDR3 runs 14 residues. V was shortened by 3 bases and J by 8 bases, with 11 bases between the two germline ends. CDR3 nucleotide sequence: TGTGCCAGCAGTTTTTCGGGTATGGATTCACCCCTCCACTTT. The encoded protein is CASSFSGMDSPLHF.

In its sample, this clone was seen a few times. The J gene is TRBJ2-5, the V gene TRBV4-1; maybe TRBD2 (6 bases). Per germline, CDR1 MGHRA and CDR2 YSYEKL. V was cut by 2 bases and J by 5 bases, with 18 bases left in between. The CDR3 is made up of 16 amino acids. CDR3 nucleotide sequence: TGCGCCAGCAGCCAATCGGAGGGGTGGCGGGGTGAGACCCAGTACTTC. Its protein product is CASSQSEGWRGETQYF.

This chain uses TRBV19 with TRBJ1-2, with D perhaps TRBD1 (6 bases). Between the trimmed V and J ends, which lost 6 bases and 7 bases, there was a span of 21 bases. Per germline, CDR1 LNHDA and CDR2 SQIVND (reference sequence). The CDR3 spans 15 residues. CDR3 sequence reads: CASRAEGRGKSGYTF. CDR3 coding DNA: TGTGCCAGTAGAGCCGAAGGGAGGGGGAAGAGTGGCTACACCTTC.

The table lists this clone with a few counts. The chain combines TRBV28 with TRBJ1-1; 8 nucleotides align to TRBD1. The J segment lost 5 bases and the V segment lost 3 bases, leaving 5 bases of the junction unmatched. Germline lookup yields CDR1 MDHEN and CDR2 SYDVKM. The CDR3 is 14 residues long. CDR3 in DNA: TGTGCCAGCAGTTTTAGCAGGGGGCGAACTGAAGCTTTCTTT. It yields the protein CASSFSRGRTEAFF.

This clone was counted a single time. The genes are TRBV5-1 and TRBJ2-7; TRBD2 is a possible D gene (6 bases). The CDR3 has 14 residues. CDR1 is SGHRS and CDR2 is YFSETQ in the germline V gene. Trimming stripped 0 bases from V and 1 base from J, with 8 bases between. The CDR3 is CASSLVGGSYEQYF. For the CDR3, the DNA is TGCGCCAGCAGCTTGGTGGGGGGATCCTACGAGCAGTACTTC.

The rearrangement links TRBV5-1 to TRBJ2-5; D is undetermined. This CDR3 region has 13 residues. Looked up from germline, CDR1 is SGHRS and CDR2 is YFSETQ. V lost 4 bases, J lost 4 bases, and 11 bases lay in between. The DNA for the CDR3 is TGCGCCAGCAGCCCGTTCACGCGAGAGACCCAGTACTTC. Protein sequence: CASSPFTRETQYF.

This chain uses TRBV2 with TRBJ2-3, with D perhaps matching TRBD1 (5 bases). The CDR3 length is 16 residues. Germline values: CDR1 SNHLY, CDR2 FYNNEI. V gave up 3 bases and J gave up 0 bases, with 13 bases separating them. This CDR3 reads CASSELGPSSTDTQYF. CDR3 sequence (DNA): TGTGCCAGCAGTGAGTTGGGGCCCAGTAGCACAGATACGCAGTATTTT.

V is TRBV9 and J is TRBJ2-3; D is ambiguous. V was pared by 3 bases and J by 8 bases, with 13 bases between. Per germline, CDR1 SGDLS and CDR2 YYNGEE. This CDR3 contains 13 residues. DNA for the CDR3: TGTGCCAGCAGCGGAGCCGTACCGGGTACGCAGTATTTT. Residues: CASSGAVPGTQYF.

The chain uses TRBV4-1 and TRBJ2-5; D is ambiguous. The J call is uncertain, as TRBJ2-7 better fits the DNA end. The CDR3 runs to 13 residues. CDR1 is MGHRA and CDR2 is YSYEKL in the germline V gene. The CDR3 DNA reads TGCGCCAGCAGCCAAGCTGGGCGATACGAGCAGTACTTC. Amino acid sequence: CASSQAGRYEQYF.

The chain combines TRBV6-6 with TRBJ1-3; D call uncertain. The germline V gene encodes CDR1 MNHNY and CDR2 SVGAGI (reference sequence). CDR3 length equals 16 residues. Trimming removed 0 bases at V and 0 bases at J, with 9 bases between. CDR3 residues: CASSYSWETSGNTIYF. The CDR3 DNA reads as TGTGCCAGCAGTTACTCGTGGGAGACCTCTGGAAACACCATATATTTT.

This clone has only a few counts. The chain joins TRBV30 to TRBJ2-2, with D perhaps matching TRBD2 (5 bases). This CDR3 has 16 amino acids. The V gene lost 0 bases and the J gene lost 4 bases, with 15 bases spanning the gap. Germline CDR1 and CDR2: GTSNPN and SVGIG (reference sequence). CDR3 nucleotides: TGTGCCTGGAGTGTCGATCGAGGGCCGGGCACCGGGGAGCTGTTTTTT. It codes for CAWSVDRGPGTGELFF.

This clone was picked up one time. V is TRBV19 and J is TRBJ2-5; 7 nucleotides match TRBD2. The V and J ends lost 3 bases and 5 bases, in that order; junction bases with no gene match: 12. The germline V gene encodes CDR1 LNHDA and CDR2 SQIVND (reference sequence). This CDR3 comprises 16 residues. CDR3 in DNA: TGTGCCAGTAGTATTGCTAGCGGAAGTTCAGGGGAGACCCAGTACTTC. Translated: CASSIASGSSGETQYF. Full variable domain (missing parts from reference TRBV19 and TRBJ2-5): DGGITQSPKYLFRKEGQNVTLSCEQNLNHDAMYWYRQDPGQGLRLIYYSQIVNDFQKGDIAEGYSVSREKKESFPLTVTSAQKNPTAFYLCASSIASGSSGETQYFGPGTRLLVL.

The DNA of the CDR3 is TGTGCCAGCAGTTCCCGACTGGGACAGGCCTATGGCTACACCTTC. It is translated as CASSSRLGQAYGYTF. The chain links TRBV27 to TRBJ1-2; 8 bases align to TRBD1. Unmatched junction bases numbered 8, after V lost 4 bases and J lost 4 bases. The CDR3 is 15 amino acids. Germline V CDR1 and CDR2: MNHEY, SMNVEV (reference sequence).